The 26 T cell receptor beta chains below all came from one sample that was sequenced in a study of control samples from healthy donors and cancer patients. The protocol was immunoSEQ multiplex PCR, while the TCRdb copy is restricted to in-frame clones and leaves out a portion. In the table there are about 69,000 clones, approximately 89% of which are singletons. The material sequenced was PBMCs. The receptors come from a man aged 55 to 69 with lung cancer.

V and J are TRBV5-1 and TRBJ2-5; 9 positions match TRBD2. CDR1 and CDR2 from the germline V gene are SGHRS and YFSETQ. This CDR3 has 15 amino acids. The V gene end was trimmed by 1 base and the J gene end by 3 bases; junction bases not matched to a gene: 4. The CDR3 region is CASSLISGGKETQYF. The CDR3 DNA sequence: TGCGCCAGCAGCTTGATTAGCGGGGGTAAAGAGACCCAGTACTTC.

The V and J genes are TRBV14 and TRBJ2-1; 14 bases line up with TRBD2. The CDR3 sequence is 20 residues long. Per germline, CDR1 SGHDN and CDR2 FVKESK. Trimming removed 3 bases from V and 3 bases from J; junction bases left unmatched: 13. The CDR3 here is CASSHRPGTSGGTVYNEQFF. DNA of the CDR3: TGTGCCAGCAGCCACAGACCCGGGACTAGCGGGGGAACGGTCTACAATGAGCAGTTCTTC. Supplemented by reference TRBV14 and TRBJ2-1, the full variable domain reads EAGVTQFPSHSVIEKGQTVTLRCDPISGHDNLYWYRRVMGKEIKFLLHFVKESKQDESGMPNNRFLAERTGGTYSTLKVQPAELEDSGVYFCASSHRPGTSGGTVYNEQFFGPGTRLTVL.

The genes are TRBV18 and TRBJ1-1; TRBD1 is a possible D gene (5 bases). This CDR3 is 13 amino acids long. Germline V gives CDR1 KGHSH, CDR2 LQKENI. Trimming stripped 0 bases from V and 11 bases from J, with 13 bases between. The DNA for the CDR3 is TGTGCCAGCTCACCACCGGCCAGGGTGTATGCTTTCTTT. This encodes CASSPPARVYAFF.

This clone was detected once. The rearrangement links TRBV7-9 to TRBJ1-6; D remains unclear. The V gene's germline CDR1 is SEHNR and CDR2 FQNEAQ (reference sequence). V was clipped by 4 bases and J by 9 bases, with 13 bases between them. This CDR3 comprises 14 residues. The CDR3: CASSSHSPISPLHF. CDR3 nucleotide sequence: TGTGCCAGCAGCTCACACAGTCCGATTTCACCCCTCCACTTT.

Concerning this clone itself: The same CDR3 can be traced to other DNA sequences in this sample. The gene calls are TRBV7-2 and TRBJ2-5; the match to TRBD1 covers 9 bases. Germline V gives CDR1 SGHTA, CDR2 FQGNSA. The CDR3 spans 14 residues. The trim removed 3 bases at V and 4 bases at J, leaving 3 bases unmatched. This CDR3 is CASSFSTGGETQYF. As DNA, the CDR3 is TGTGCCAGCAGCTTTTCGACAGGGGGAGAGACCCAGTACTTC. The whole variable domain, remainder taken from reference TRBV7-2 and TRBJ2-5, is GAGVSQSPSNKVTEKGKDVELRCDPISGHTALYWYRQSLGQGLEFLIYFQGNSAPDKSGLPSDRFSAERTGGSVSTLTIQRTQQEDSAVYLCASSFSTGGETQYFGPGTRLLVL.

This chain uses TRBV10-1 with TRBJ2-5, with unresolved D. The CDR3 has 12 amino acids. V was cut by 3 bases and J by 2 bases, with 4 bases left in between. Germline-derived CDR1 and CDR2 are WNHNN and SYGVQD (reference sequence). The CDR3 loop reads CASSDTQETQYF. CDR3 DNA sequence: TGCGCCAGCAGTGACACTCAAGAGACCCAGTACTTC.

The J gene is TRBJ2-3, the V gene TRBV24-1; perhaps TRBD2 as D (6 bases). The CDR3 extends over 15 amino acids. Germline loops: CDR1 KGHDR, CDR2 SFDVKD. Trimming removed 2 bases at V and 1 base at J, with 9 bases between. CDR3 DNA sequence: TGTGCCACCAGTGATTCCCAGCGGGGCACAGATACGCAGTATTTT. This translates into CATSDSQRGTDTQYF.

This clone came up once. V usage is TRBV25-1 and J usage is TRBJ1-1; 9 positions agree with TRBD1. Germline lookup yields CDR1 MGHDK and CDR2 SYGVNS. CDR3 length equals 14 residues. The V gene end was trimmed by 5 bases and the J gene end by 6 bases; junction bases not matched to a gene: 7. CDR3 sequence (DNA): TGTGCCAGCAGTCCCGGACAGGGGATGCCTGAAGCTTTCTTT. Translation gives CASSPGQGMPEAFF.

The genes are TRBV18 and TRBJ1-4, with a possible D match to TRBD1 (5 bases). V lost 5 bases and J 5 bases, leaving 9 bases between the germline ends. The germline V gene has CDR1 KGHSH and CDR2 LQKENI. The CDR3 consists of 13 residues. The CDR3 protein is CASSSGGNEKLFF. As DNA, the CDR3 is TGTGCCAGCTCATCGGGGGGGAATGAAAAACTGTTTTTT.

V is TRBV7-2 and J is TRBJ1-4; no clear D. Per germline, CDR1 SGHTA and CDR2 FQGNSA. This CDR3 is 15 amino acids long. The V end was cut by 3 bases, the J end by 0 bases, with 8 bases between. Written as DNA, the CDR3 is TGTGCCAGCAGCTTTGACGGTGCAACTAATGAAAAACTGTTTTTT. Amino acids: CASSFDGATNEKLFF.

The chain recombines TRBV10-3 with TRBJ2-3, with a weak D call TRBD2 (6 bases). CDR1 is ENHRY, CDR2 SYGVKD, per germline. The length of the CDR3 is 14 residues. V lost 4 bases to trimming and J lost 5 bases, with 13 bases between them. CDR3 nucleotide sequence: TGTGCCATCAGTGGAACGGGGGACTTAGATACGCAGTATTTT. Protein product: CAISGTGDLDTQYF.

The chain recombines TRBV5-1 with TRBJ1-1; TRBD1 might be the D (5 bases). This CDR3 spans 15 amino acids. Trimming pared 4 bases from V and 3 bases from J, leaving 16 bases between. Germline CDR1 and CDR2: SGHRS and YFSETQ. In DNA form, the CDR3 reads TGCGCCAGCAGCAGAGGTAGGGGAACGGACACTGAAGCTTTCTTT. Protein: CASSRGRGTDTEAFF.

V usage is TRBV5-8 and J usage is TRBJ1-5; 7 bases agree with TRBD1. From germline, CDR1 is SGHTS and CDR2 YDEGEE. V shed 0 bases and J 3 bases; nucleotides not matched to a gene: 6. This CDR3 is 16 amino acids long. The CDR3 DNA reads TGTGCCAGCAGCTTGGGAACAGGGGTATACAATCAGCCCCAGCATTTT. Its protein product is CASSLGTGVYNQPQHF.

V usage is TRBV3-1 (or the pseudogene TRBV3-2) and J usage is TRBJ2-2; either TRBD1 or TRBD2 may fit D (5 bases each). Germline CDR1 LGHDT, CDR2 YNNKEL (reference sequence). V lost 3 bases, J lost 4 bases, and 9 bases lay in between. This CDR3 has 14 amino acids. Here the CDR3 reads CASSHSRGTGELFF. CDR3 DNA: TGTGCCAGCAGCCATTCGAGGGGCACCGGGGAGCTGTTTTTT.

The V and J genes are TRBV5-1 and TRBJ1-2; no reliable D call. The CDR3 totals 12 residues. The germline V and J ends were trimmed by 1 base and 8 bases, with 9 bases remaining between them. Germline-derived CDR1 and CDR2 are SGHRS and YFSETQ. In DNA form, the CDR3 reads TGCGCCAGCAGCTTGCAGGAGGAGGGCTACACCTTC. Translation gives CASSLQEEGYTF.

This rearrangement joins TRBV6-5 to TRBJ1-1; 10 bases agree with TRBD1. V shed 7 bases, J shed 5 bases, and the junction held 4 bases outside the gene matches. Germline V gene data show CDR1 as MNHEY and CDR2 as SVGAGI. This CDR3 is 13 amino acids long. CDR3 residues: CASIWTGGTEAFF. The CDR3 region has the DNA TGTGCCAGCATCTGGACAGGGGGGACTGAAGCTTTCTTT.

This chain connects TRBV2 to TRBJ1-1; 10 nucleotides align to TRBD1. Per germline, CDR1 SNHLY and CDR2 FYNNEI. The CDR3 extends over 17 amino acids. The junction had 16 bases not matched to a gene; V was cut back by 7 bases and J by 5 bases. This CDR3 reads CASKTLLPGTGETEAFF. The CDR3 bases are TGTGCCAGCAAAACCTTGCTCCCCGGGACAGGGGAAACTGAAGCTTTCTTT.

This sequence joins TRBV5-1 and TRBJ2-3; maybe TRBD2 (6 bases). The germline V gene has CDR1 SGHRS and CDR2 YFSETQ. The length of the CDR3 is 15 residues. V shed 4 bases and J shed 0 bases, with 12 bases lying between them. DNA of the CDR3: TGCGCCAGCAGCCTGACGGGAGATAGCACAGATACGCAGTATTTT. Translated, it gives CASSLTGDSTDTQYF.

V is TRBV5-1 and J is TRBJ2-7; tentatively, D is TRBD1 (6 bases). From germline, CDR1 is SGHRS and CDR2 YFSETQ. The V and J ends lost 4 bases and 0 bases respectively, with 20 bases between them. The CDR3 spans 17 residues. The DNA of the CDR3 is TGCGCCAGCAGCCACAAAAACAGGGAAACAAGCTCCTACGAGCAGTACTTC. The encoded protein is CASSHKNRETSSYEQYF.

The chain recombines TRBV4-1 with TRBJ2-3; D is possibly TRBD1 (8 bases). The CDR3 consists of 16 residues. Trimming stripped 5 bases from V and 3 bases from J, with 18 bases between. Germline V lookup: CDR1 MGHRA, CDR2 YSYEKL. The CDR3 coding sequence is TGCGCCAGCAGCTCCCGACAGGGGAGGGGAACAGATACGCAGTATTTT. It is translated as CASSSRQGRGTDTQYF.

In DNA, the CDR3 is TGTGCCAGCAGCCCTTTTAATGAGCAGTTCTTC. This encodes CASSPFNEQFF. The chain recombines TRBV7-9 with TRBJ2-1, with D uncertain. Looked up from germline, CDR1 is SEHNR and CDR2 is FQNEAQ (reference sequence). The CDR3 runs to 11 residues. V lost 5 bases and J lost 7, with 6 bases in between.

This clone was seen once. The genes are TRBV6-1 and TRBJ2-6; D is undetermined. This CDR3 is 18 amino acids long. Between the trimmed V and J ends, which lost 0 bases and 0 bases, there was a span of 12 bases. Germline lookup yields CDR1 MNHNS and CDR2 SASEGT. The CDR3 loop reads CASSEAGRGSSGANVLTF. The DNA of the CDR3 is TGTGCCAGCAGTGAAGCAGGTCGCGGAAGCTCTGGGGCCAACGTCCTGACTTTC.

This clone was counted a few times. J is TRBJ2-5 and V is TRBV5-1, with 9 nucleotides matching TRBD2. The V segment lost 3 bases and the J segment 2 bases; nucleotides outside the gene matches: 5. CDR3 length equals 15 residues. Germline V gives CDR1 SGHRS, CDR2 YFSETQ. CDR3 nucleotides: TGCGCCAGCAGCTCGGAGACTAGCGGACAAGAGACCCAGTACTTC. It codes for CASSSETSGQETQYF. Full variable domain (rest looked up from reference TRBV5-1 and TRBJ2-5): KAGVTQTPRYLIKTRGQQVTLSCSPISGHRSVSWYQQTPGQGLQFLFEYFSETQRNKGNFPGRFSGRQFSNSRSEMNVSTLELGDSALYLCASSSETSGQETQYFGPGTRLLVL.

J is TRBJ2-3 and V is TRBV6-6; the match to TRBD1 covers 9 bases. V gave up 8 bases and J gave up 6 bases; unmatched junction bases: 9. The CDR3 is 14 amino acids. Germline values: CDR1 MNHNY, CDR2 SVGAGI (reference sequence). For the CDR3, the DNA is TGTGCCAGCCGAGTAAGCGACAGGGGGGATACGCAGTATTTT. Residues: CASRVSDRGDTQYF.

As DNA, the CDR3 is TGTGCCAGCAGCTTAGGAACAGGGGGCATCTATGGCTACACCTTC. This gives the protein CASSLGTGGIYGYTF. The chain carries TRBV7-3 and TRBJ1-2; 9 bases line up with TRBD1. The CDR3 is 15 amino acids. V trimming: 2 bases; J trimming: 4 bases; junction bases outside the gene matches: 5. Germline-derived CDR1 and CDR2 are SGHTA and FQGTGA. The variable domain in full, completed from reference TRBV7-3 and TRBJ1-2, reads GAGVSQTPSNKVTEKGKYVELRCDPISGHTALYWYRQSLGQGPEFLIYFQGTGAADDSGLPNDRFFAVRPEGSVSTLKIQRTERGDSAVYLCASSLGTGGIYGYTFGSGTRLTVV.

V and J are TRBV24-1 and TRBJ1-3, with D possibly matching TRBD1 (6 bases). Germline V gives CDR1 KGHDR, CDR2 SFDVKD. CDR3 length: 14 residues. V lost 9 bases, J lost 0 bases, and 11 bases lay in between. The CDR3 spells CATPDRPSGNTIYF. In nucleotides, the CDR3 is TGTGCCACCCCCGACAGGCCCTCTGGAAACACCATATATTTT.